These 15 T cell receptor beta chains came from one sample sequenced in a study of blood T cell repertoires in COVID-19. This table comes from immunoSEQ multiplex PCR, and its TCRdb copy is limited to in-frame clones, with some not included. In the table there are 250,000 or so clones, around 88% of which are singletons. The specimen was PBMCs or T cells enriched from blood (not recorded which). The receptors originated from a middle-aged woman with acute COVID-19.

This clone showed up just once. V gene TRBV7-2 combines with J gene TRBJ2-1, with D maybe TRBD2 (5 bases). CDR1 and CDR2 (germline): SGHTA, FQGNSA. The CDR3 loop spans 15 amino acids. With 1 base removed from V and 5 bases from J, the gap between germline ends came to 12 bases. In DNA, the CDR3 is TGTGCCAGCAGCTTAGTCCCCCGTAGCGACAATGAGCAGTTCTTC. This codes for CASSLVPRSDNEQFF.

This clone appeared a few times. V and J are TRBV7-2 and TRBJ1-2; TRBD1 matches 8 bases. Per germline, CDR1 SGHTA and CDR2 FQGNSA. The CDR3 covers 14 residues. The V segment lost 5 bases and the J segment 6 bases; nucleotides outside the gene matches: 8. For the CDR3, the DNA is TGTGCCAGCAGCCTCCGGACAGGGAGGGATGGCTACACCTTC. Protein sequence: CASSLRTGRDGYTF.

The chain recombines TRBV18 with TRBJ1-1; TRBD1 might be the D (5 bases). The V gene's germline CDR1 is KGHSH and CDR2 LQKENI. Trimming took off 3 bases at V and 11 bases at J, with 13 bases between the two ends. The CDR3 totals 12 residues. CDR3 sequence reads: CASSPAGGTAFF. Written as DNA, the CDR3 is TGTGCCAGCTCACCTGCAGGAGGGACGGCTTTCTTT.

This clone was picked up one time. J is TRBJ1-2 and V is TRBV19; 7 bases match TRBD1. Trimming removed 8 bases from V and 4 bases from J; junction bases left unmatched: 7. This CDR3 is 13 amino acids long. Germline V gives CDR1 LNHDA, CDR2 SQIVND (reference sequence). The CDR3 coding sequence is TGTGCCAGTCGCAAGACAGGGCTCTATGGCTACACCTTC. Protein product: CASRKTGLYGYTF. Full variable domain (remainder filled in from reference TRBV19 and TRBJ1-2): DGGITQSPKYLFRKEGQNVTLSCEQNLNHDAMYWYRQDPGQGLRLIYYSQIVNDFQKGDIAEGYSVSREKKESFPLTVTSAQKNPTAFYLCASRKTGLYGYTFGSGTRLTVV.

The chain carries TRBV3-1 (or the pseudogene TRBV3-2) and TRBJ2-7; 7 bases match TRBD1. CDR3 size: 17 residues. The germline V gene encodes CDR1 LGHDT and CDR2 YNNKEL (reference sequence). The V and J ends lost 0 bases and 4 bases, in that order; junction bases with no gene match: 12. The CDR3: CASSQDMRGGAYYEQYV. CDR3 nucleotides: TGTGCCAGCAGCCAAGATATGCGAGGGGGCGCGTATTACGAGCAGTACGTC.

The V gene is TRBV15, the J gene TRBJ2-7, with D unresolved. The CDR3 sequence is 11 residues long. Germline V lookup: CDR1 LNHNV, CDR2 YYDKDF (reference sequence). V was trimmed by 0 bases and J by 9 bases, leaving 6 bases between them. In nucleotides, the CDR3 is TGTGCCACCAGCAGAGATACGGTGCAGTACTTC. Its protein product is CATSRDTVQYF.

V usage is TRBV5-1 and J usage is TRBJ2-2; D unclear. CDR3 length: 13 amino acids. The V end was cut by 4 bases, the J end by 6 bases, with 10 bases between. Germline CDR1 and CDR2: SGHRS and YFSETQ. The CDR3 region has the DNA TGCGCCAGCAGCCCGATTTCGGCCGGGGAGCTGTTTTTT. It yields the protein CASSPISAGELFF.

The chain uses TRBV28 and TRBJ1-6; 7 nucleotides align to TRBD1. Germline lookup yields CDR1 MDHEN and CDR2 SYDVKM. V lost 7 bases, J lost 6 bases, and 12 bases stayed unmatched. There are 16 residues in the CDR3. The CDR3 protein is CASTLGLTGANSPLHF. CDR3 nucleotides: TGTGCCAGCACCTTAGGGCTCACAGGGGCTAATTCACCCCTCCACTTT.

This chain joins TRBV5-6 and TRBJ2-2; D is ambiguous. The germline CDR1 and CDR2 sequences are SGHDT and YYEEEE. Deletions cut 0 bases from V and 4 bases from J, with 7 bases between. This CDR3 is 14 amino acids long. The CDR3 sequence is CASSLVAVTGELFF. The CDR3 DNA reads TGTGCCAGCAGCTTGGTTGCAGTCACCGGGGAGCTGTTTTTT.

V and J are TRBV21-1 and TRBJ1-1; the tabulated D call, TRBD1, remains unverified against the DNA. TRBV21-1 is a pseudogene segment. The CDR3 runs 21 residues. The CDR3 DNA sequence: TGTGCCAGCAGTACACTTAGCTTCTCTGTCCCGGGACAGGGGGCGAGAACTGAAGCTTTCTTT. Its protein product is CASSTLSFSVPGQGARTEAFF.

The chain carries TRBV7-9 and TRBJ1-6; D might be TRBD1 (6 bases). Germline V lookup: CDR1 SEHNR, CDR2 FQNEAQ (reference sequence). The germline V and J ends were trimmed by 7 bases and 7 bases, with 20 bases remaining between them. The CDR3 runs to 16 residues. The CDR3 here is CASTLLGAANNSPLHF. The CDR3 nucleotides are TGTGCCAGCACACTCCTGGGGGCGGCTAACAATTCACCCCTCCACTTT.

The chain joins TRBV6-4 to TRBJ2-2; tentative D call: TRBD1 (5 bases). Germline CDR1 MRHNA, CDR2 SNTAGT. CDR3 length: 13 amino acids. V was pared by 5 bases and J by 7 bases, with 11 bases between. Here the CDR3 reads CASSRRESGELFF. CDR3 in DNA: TGTGCCAGCAGTCGCAGGGAAAGCGGGGAGCTGTTTTTT.

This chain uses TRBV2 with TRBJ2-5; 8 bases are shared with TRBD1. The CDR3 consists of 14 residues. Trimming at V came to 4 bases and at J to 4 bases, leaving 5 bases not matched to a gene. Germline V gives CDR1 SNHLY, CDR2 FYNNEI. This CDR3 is CASSVIQGVETQYF. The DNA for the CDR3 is TGTGCCAGCAGTGTGATACAGGGGGTAGAGACCCAGTACTTC.

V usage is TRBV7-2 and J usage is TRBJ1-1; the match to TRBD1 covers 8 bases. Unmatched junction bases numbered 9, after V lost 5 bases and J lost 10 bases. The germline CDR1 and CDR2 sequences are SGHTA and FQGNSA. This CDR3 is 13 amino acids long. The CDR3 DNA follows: TGTGCCAGCAGCCAGGACAGGGTGGGCAGAGCTTTCTTT. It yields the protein CASSQDRVGRAFF.

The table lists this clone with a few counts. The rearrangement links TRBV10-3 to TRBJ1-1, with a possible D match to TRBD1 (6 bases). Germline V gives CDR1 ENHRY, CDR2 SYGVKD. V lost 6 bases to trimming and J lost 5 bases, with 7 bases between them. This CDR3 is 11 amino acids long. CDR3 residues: CAIRQGTEAFF. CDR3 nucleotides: TGTGCCATCAGACAGGGTACTGAAGCTTTCTTT.